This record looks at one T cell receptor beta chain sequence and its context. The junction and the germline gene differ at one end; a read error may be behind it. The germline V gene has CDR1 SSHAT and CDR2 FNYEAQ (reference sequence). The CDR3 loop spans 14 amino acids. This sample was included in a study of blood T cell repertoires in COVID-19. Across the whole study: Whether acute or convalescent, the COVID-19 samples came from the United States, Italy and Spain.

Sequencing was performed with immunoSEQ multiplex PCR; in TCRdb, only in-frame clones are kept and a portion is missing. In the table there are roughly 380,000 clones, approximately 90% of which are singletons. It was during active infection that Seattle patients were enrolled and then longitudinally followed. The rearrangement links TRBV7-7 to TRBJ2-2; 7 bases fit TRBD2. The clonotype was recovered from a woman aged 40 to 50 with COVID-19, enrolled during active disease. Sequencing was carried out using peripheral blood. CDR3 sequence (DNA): TGTGCTAGCAGCTTAGGCGCGGGAGTCGGGGAGCTGTTTTTT. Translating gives CASSLGAGVGELFF.